A single sample gave rise to the 27 T cell receptor beta chains below, sequenced in a study of blood T cell repertoires in COVID-19. Sequenced by immunoSEQ multiplex PCR; TCRdb stores in-frame clones only, minus some. The sample lists around 350,000 clones; around nine tenths were seen once. The specimen was peripheral blood. The receptors come from a human donor in a cohort sampled during active COVID-19.

The chain is built from TRBV10-3 and TRBJ2-1; 8 bases fit TRBD2. After removal of 3 bases from V and 7 bases from J, the junction contained 5 bases not matched to a gene. The CDR3 is made up of 14 amino acids. Germline CDR1 and CDR2: ENHRY and SYGVKD. The CDR3 is CAISDRAGGNEQFF. CDR3 DNA sequence: TGTGCCATCAGTGATCGGGCGGGGGGTAATGAGCAGTTCTTC.

CDR3 DNA: TGCGCCAGCAGCTTCACAACCCTAGCGGGAACAGATACGCAGTATTTT. It codes for CASSFTTLAGTDTQYF. The chain joins TRBV5-1 to TRBJ2-3, with 9 positions matching TRBD2. The germline CDR1 and CDR2 sequences are SGHRS and YFSETQ. Germline trimming cut 2 bases from V and 3 bases from J; bases unmatched to any gene: 7. This CDR3 is built from 16 residues.

The chain recombines TRBV30 with TRBJ1-2; TRBD1 agrees at 7 bases. With 2 bases clipped from V and 0 bases from J, the junction kept 9 bases outside the gene matches. Germline loops: CDR1 GTSNPN, CDR2 SVGIG (reference sequence). The CDR3 length is 16 residues. The CDR3 nucleotides are TGTGCCTGGAGTTCAGAACCCGGGACAGCTAACTATGGCTACACCTTC. It is translated as CAWSSEPGTANYGYTF.

The rearrangement joins TRBV28 to TRBJ2-7, with 9 bases that match TRBD1. This CDR3 is built from 18 residues. Germline CDR1 and CDR2: MDHEN and SYDVKM. The V segment lost 7 bases and the J segment 4 bases; nucleotides outside the gene matches: 20. CDR3 coding DNA: TGTGCCAGCACCGAACGGGGGATGGACAGGGGCAAAGTTTACGAGCAGTACTTC. This codes for CASTERGMDRGKVYEQYF.

The V and J genes are TRBV7-9 and TRBJ1-1, with D possibly TRBD1 on 5 matching bases. V dropped 8 bases and J dropped 3 bases, with 16 bases sitting between them. Per the germline V gene, CDR1 is SEHNR and CDR2 is FQNEAQ (reference sequence). The CDR3 runs 14 residues. CDR3 region: CASGPYGGYTEAFF. CDR3 DNA: TGTGCCAGCGGGCCTTACGGGGGATACACTGAAGCTTTCTTT.

This rearrangement joins TRBV7-9 to TRBJ2-5, with a tentative D call TRBD2 (6 bases). V lost 4 bases and J 1 base, leaving 10 bases between the germline ends. CDR3 length equals 14 residues. Germline lookup yields CDR1 SEHNR and CDR2 FQNEAQ (reference sequence). CDR3 nucleotides: TGTGCCAGCAGCTCACTGGGGGGCCAAGAGACCCAGTACTTC. The encoded protein is CASSSLGGQETQYF.

V and J are TRBV11-3 and TRBJ2-3, with 11 nucleotides matching TRBD2. There are 16 residues in the CDR3. Unmatched junction bases numbered 6, after V lost 1 base and J lost 6 bases. Germline assignment: CDR1 SGHNT and CDR2 YENEEA. This CDR3 reads CASSLGTSGRGDTQYF. The CDR3 region has the DNA TGTGCCAGCAGCTTAGGAACTAGCGGGAGAGGTGATACGCAGTATTTT.

V is TRBV7-8 and J is TRBJ2-4, with D possibly matching TRBD2 (5 bases). Germline V gene sequence: CDR1 SGHVS, CDR2 FQNEAQ. This CDR3 region has 13 residues. V was clipped by 8 bases and J by 2 bases, with 10 bases between them. This chain's CDR3 is CASAPSPKNIQYF. CDR3 DNA sequence: TGTGCCAGCGCACCTAGCCCCAAAAACATTCAGTACTTC.

V and J are TRBV25-1 and TRBJ1-4; D perhaps matches TRBD1 (5 bases). This CDR3 comprises 15 residues. With 4 bases removed from V and 7 bases from J, the gap between germline ends came to 16 bases. Germline V lookup: CDR1 MGHDK, CDR2 SYGVNS. The CDR3: CASSAPPGEAEKLFF. The CDR3 region has the DNA TGTGCCAGCAGTGCCCCCCCGGGGGAGGCTGAAAAACTGTTTTTT.

CDR3 in amino acids: CASSIEFRQGHYEQYF. CDR3 coding DNA: TGTGCCAGTAGTATAGAATTCCGGCAGGGTCACTACGAGCAGTACTTC. The chain joins TRBV19 to TRBJ2-7; D may be TRBD1 (5 bases). The CDR3 is 16 residues long. The V end lost 0 bases, the J end lost 3 bases, and 15 bases lay between the germline ends. CDR1 is LNHDA and CDR2 is SQIVND in the germline V gene (reference sequence).

The J gene is TRBJ2-1, the V gene TRBV7-3, with 12 positions matching TRBD2. The V and J ends lost 5 bases and 7 bases, in that order; junction bases with no gene match: 9. Looked up from germline, CDR1 is SGHTA and CDR2 is FQGTGA. The CDR3 spans 16 residues. The CDR3 sequence: CASSPRTSGAGNEQFF. DNA for the CDR3: TGTGCCAGCAGCCCGAGGACTAGCGGGGCGGGGAATGAGCAGTTCTTC.

The chain carries TRBV7-9 and TRBJ2-2, with 8 bases identical to TRBD1. The V gene end was trimmed by 4 bases and the J gene end by 7 bases; junction bases not matched to a gene: 2. The CDR3 totals 13 residues. The germline gives CDR1 SEHNR, CDR2 FQNEAQ (reference sequence). CDR3: CASSSQGDGELFF. CDR3 in DNA: TGTGCCAGCAGCTCACAGGGGGACGGGGAGCTGTTTTTT.

The chain combines TRBV7-2 with TRBJ2-5, with D tentatively TRBD2 (6 bases). Germline CDR1 reads SGHTA; CDR2 reads FQGNSA. The CDR3 sequence is 13 residues long. The V gene lost 5 bases and the J gene lost 5 bases, with 12 bases spanning the gap. CDR3 amino acids: CASSPQGGETQYF. The CDR3 region has the DNA TGTGCCAGCAGCCCACAAGGAGGGGAGACCCAGTACTTC.

The V gene is TRBV19, the J gene TRBJ1-1, with D maybe TRBD1 (5 bases). Germline CDR1 reads LNHDA; CDR2 reads SQIVND (reference sequence). The V and J ends lost 3 bases and 1 base respectively, with 9 bases between them. The CDR3 covers 14 residues. The CDR3 DNA reads as TGTGCCAGTAGTATTCGACAGACGAACACTGAAGCTTTCTTT. This encodes CASSIRQTNTEAFF.

The chain has TRBV28 and TRBJ2-7; 10 positions agree with TRBD1. The V gene end was trimmed by 6 bases and the J gene end by 3 bases; junction bases not matched to a gene: 2. Germline V gene lookup returns CDR1 MDHEN and CDR2 SYDVKM. The CDR3 contains 13 residues. The CDR3 reads CASRRTGGYEQYF. CDR3 in DNA: TGTGCCAGCAGACGGACAGGGGGCTACGAGCAGTACTTC.

The V call is TRBV5-1, the J call TRBJ1-1; TRBD1 agrees at 7 bases. CDR1 is SGHRS, CDR2 YFSETQ, per germline. CDR3 length: 14 amino acids. V shed 4 bases and J 6 bases; nucleotides not matched to a gene: 9. Here the CDR3 reads CASSLRTGNPEAFF. DNA for the CDR3: TGCGCCAGCAGCCTCCGGACAGGCAATCCTGAAGCTTTCTTT.

This sequence joins TRBV15 and TRBJ2-1; 13 bases agree with TRBD2. Germline loops: CDR1 LNHNV, CDR2 YYDKDF (reference sequence). This CDR3 has 18 amino acids. The junction had 4 bases not matched to a gene; V was cut back by 1 base and J by 1 base. This CDR3 is CATSRGLAGGFSYNEQFF. CDR3 nucleotides: TGTGCCACCAGCAGAGGACTAGCGGGGGGATTTTCCTACAATGAGCAGTTCTTC. The full variable domain, with the rest looked up from reference TRBV15 and TRBJ2-1, is DAMVIQNPRYQVTQFGKPVTLSCSQTLNHNVMYWYQQKSSQAPKLLFHYYDKDFNNEADTPDNFQSRRPNTSFCFLDIRSPGLGDTAMYLCATSRGLAGGFSYNEQFFGPGTRLTVL.

This clone occurred many times. The chain joins TRBV5-1 to TRBJ2-3; 11 bases map to TRBD2. There are 15 residues in the CDR3. Germline values: CDR1 SGHRS, CDR2 YFSETQ. J gave up 3 bases and V 4 bases, and 4 bases lay outside the gene matches. The CDR3 bases are TGCGCCAGCAGCCAGGGGACTAGCGGTACAGATACGCAGTATTTT. Translation: CASSQGTSGTDTQYF.

The table lists this clone with a count of one. The chain links TRBV11-2 to TRBJ2-1; tentatively, D is TRBD2 (5 bases). The CDR3 sequence is 16 residues long. Trimming took 5 bases from V and 0 from J, leaving 14 bases between them. Germline values: CDR1 SGHAT, CDR2 FQNNGV. CDR3 in DNA: TGTGCCAGCAGCCAAAGCGGACTTGGCTCCTACAATGAGCAGTTCTTC. The encoded protein is CASSQSGLGSYNEQFF.

The rearrangement uses TRBV25-1 and TRBJ2-5, with D perhaps matching TRBD1 (6 bases). CDR3 length: 14 residues. Trimming shortened V by 1 base and J by 3 bases, and 9 bases separated the two germline ends. The germline V gene encodes CDR1 MGHDK and CDR2 SYGVNS. In nucleotides, the CDR3 is TGTGCCAGCAGTGAATTTGGACAGAAAGAGACCCAGTACTTC. Its translation is CASSEFGQKETQYF.

This chain uses TRBV7-9 with TRBJ2-7; D is uncertain. Trimming left V 5 bases short and J 0 bases short, with 8 bases between. Germline CDR1 is SEHNR and CDR2 is FQNEAQ (reference sequence). The CDR3 contains 13 residues. Here the CDR3 DNA reads TGTGCCAGCAGCAGTCAGGCCTCCTACGAGCAGTACTTC. This gives the protein CASSSQASYEQYF.

The chain employs TRBV9 and TRBJ2-5; D not certain. Germline loops: CDR1 SGDLS, CDR2 YYNGEE. V gave up 3 bases and J gave up 0 bases, with 6 bases separating them. This CDR3 is built from 13 residues. The CDR3 nucleotides are TGTGCCAGCAGCGGCCGGGACCAAGAGACCCAGTACTTC. This translates into CASSGRDQETQYF.

The chain couples TRBV18 to TRBJ2-2; a possible D gene is TRBD2 (6 bases). This CDR3 has 16 amino acids. Trimming removed 5 bases at V and 4 bases at J, with 17 bases between. CDR1 is KGHSH and CDR2 is LQKENI in the germline V gene. The CDR3 region is CASSTGVRTSTGELFF. For the CDR3, the DNA is TGTGCCAGCTCAACGGGGGTTCGGACCAGCACCGGGGAGCTGTTTTTT.

The rearrangement links TRBV4-1 to TRBJ2-2, with D perhaps matching TRBD1 (6 bases). In germline, CDR1 is MGHRA, CDR2 YSYEKL. V was trimmed by 8 bases and J by 4 bases, leaving 8 bases between them. The CDR3 runs 12 residues. The chain's CDR3 is CASGGGTGELFF. CDR3 nucleotides: TGCGCCAGCGGGGGCGGCACCGGGGAGCTGTTTTTT.

The V call is TRBV19, the J call TRBJ2-1; 12 nucleotides align to TRBD2. The trim removed 6 bases at V and 8 bases at J, leaving 8 bases unmatched. The CDR3 length is 15 residues. Germline V gene lookup returns CDR1 LNHDA and CDR2 SQIVND (reference sequence). CDR3 protein: CASRGLTSGSYEQFF. The CDR3 DNA reads as TGTGCCAGTAGAGGTTTGACTAGCGGGAGTTATGAGCAGTTCTTC.

The rearrangement links TRBV2 to TRBJ1-4; a possible D gene is TRBD1 (5 bases). V was cut by 1 base and J by 7 bases, with 13 bases left in between. CDR1 and CDR2 (germline): SNHLY, FYNNEI. The CDR3 is made up of 15 amino acids. CDR3 in amino acids: CASSEGGRSSEKLFF. DNA of the CDR3: TGTGCCAGCAGTGAAGGGGGCCGAAGTAGTGAAAAACTGTTTTTT.

The V and J genes are TRBV24-1 and TRBJ2-3, with 14 bases identical to TRBD2. This CDR3 region has 17 residues. Germline V gives CDR1 KGHDR, CDR2 SFDVKD. Trimming removed 5 bases from V and 4 bases from J; junction bases left unmatched: 7. CDR3 sequence (DNA): TGTGCCACCAGTGTTAGGGGACTAGCGGGAGAATCAGATACGCAGTATTTT. Protein product: CATSVRGLAGESDTQYF.